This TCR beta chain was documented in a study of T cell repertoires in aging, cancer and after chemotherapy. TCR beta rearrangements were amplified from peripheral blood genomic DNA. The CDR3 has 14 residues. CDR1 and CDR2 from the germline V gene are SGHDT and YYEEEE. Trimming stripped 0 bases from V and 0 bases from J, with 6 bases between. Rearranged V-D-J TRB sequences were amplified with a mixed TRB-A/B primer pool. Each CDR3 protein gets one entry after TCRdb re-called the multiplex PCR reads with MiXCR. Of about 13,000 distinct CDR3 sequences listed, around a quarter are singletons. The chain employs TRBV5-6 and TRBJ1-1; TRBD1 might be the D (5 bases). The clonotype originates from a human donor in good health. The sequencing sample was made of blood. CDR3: CASSLEGLNTEAFF. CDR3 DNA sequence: TGTGCCAGCAGCTTGGAGGGGCTGAACACTGAAGCTTTCTTT.